The 27 T cell receptor beta chains listed next were all sequenced from one sample in a study of OX40 agonist ivuxolimab in advanced cancers. TCRdb's table, derived via immunoSEQ multiplex PCR, lists solely in-frame clones and lacks some. The sample has under 100,000 clones; around 92% are singletons. The source was CD4+ or CD8+ T cells sorted from blood, collected in a trial of the OX40 agonist ivuxolimab. These receptors all come from an adult with an advanced solid tumor such as melanoma, head and neck, liver or kidney cancer.

DNA for the CDR3: TGCGCCAGCAGCTCGGGCGGGGGATTTACCTATGGCTACACCTTC. Encoded protein: CASSSGGGFTYGYTF. The rearrangement links TRBV5-1 to TRBJ1-2; D perhaps matches TRBD1 (5 bases). This CDR3 region has 15 residues. Germline V CDR1 and CDR2: SGHRS, YFSETQ. Trimming removed 3 bases at V and 4 bases at J, with 16 bases between. Based on the CDR3 plus reference TRBV5-1 and TRBJ1-2, the full variable domain is KAGVTQTPRYLIKTRGQQVTLSCSPISGHRSVSWYQQTPGQGLQFLFEYFSETQRNKGNFPGRFSGRQFSNSRSEMNVSTLELGDSALYLCASSSGGGFTYGYTFGSGTRLTVV.

The table lists this clone with a count of one. The chain combines TRBV29-1 with TRBJ1-4, with D possibly matching TRBD1 (5 bases). Germline CDR1 SQVTM, CDR2 ANQGSEA. This CDR3 is 11 amino acids long. V was cut by 4 bases and J by 5 bases, with 5 bases left in between. CDR3 sequence: CSVGGNEKLFF. In DNA, the CDR3 is TGCAGCGTTGGGGGGAATGAAAAACTGTTTTTT. The whole variable domain, remainder taken from reference TRBV29-1 and TRBJ1-4, is SAVISQKPSRDICQRGTSLTIQCQVDSQVTMMFWYRQQPGQSLTLIATANQGSEATYESGFVIDKFPISRPNLTFSTLTVSNMSPEDSSIYLCSVGGNEKLFFGSGTQLSVL.

The chain carries TRBV7-2 and TRBJ1-2, with a tentative D call TRBD1 (5 bases). Trimming took 5 bases from V and 4 from J, leaving 17 bases between them. The CDR3 consists of 15 residues. Germline V gene sequence: CDR1 SGHTA, CDR2 FQGNSA. The CDR3 coding sequence is TGTGCCAGCAGCCTCCGGGACCCCCGGTCCTATGGCTACACCTTC. This gives the protein CASSLRDPRSYGYTF.

The chain employs TRBV2 and TRBJ2-5, with 9 bases aligning to TRBD2. This CDR3 spans 15 amino acids. V lost 6 bases to trimming and J lost 7 bases; unmatched junction nucleotides: 12. Looked up from germline, CDR1 is SNHLY and CDR2 is FYNNEI. The CDR3 region is CASRERLAESGTQYF. CDR3 DNA: TGTGCCAGCAGAGAGAGACTAGCGGAATCGGGGACCCAGTACTTC.

This clone appeared a few times. For the CDR3, the DNA is TGTGCCAGCAGCTTAACTCGGTGGGACACTGAAGCTTTCTTT. This sequence encodes CASSLTRWDTEAFF. This chain joins TRBV7-8 and TRBJ1-1; the D is unclear. The CDR3 extends over 14 amino acids. V was shortened by 2 bases and J by 3 bases, with 10 bases between the two germline ends. Germline V gene lookup returns CDR1 SGHVS and CDR2 FQNEAQ.

This rearrangement joins TRBV19 to TRBJ2-7, with 12 bases aligning to TRBD2. The CDR3 spans 14 residues. Trimming took 3 bases from V and 6 from J; bases not matched to a gene: 3. Germline assignment: CDR1 LNHDA and CDR2 SQIVND (reference sequence). The CDR3 bases are TGTGCCAGTAGTATCACTAGCGGGAGGTCCGAGCAGTACTTC. Encoded protein: CASSITSGRSEQYF.

This rearrangement joins TRBV12-5 to TRBJ2-3; 8 nucleotides line up with TRBD2. The CDR3 spans 13 residues. CDR1 LGHNT and CDR2 FRNRAP come from the germline V gene. J lost 13 bases, V lost 6 bases, and 12 bases had no gene match. CDR3 loop: CASGPLTGTRKYF. CDR3 DNA sequence: TGTGCTAGTGGGCCCCTCACCGGGACTAGGAAGTATTTT.

The chain uses TRBV6-4 and TRBJ2-1; 8 nucleotides line up with TRBD2. CDR1 and CDR2 (germline): MRHNA, SNTAGT. V was pared by 6 bases and J by 0 bases, with 4 bases of the junction left unmatched. The length of the CDR3 is 15 residues. This chain's CDR3 is CASRLTSGSYNEQFF. The CDR3 region has the DNA TGTGCCAGCAGACTCACTAGCGGCTCCTACAATGAGCAGTTCTTC.

The genes are TRBV5-1 and TRBJ2-7; D is undetermined. CDR3 length equals 13 residues. Germline lookup yields CDR1 SGHRS and CDR2 YFSETQ. Trimming removed 3 bases at V and 7 bases at J, with 14 bases between. The CDR3 DNA reads as TGCGCCAGCAGCTCAAGCCAACTTGGGGAGCAGTACTTC. The encoded protein is CASSSSQLGEQYF.

The V and J genes are TRBV7-3 and TRBJ2-1, with D tentatively TRBD2 (5 bases). Trimming pared 5 bases from V and 0 bases from J, leaving 11 bases between. Germline V gene sequence: CDR1 SGHTA, CDR2 FQGTGA. The CDR3 runs to 15 residues. This CDR3 reads CASSPEVSSYNEQFF. The CDR3 DNA reads as TGTGCCAGCAGCCCGGAGGTATCCTCCTACAATGAGCAGTTCTTC.

V usage is TRBV19 and J usage is TRBJ1-5; D uncertain. This CDR3 comprises 14 residues. V was shortened by 0 bases and J by 4 bases, with 7 bases between the two germline ends. The germline gives CDR1 LNHDA, CDR2 SQIVND (reference sequence). In DNA, the CDR3 is TGTGCCAGTAGTATAGAAACGGGAAATCAGCCCCAGCATTTT. Protein product: CASSIETGNQPQHF.

There are a few counts of this clone. The rearrangement uses TRBV14 and TRBJ1-4; D is unresolved. This CDR3 region has 15 residues. V was cut by 9 bases and J by 8 bases, with 22 bases left in between. CDR1 and CDR2 (germline): SGHDN, FVKESK. CDR3 region: CASLPYTLDNEKLFF. The CDR3 DNA reads as TGTGCCAGTCTCCCTTACACCCTGGATAACGAAAAACTGTTTTTT.

The DNA for the CDR3 is TGTGCCAGCAGTCGGGACTACAGAAACACCGGGGAGCTGTTTTTT. It is translated as CASSRDYRNTGELFF. This sequence joins TRBV2 and TRBJ2-2; 7 nucleotides align to TRBD2. This CDR3 comprises 15 residues. Germline V lookup: CDR1 SNHLY, CDR2 FYNNEI. J gave up 2 bases and V 5 bases, and 5 bases lay outside the gene matches.

This chain connects TRBV5-4 to TRBJ2-5; 8 nucleotides match TRBD1. The CDR3 contains 14 residues. V lost 4 bases, J lost 1 base, and 3 bases stayed unmatched. Germline V gene sequence: CDR1 SGHNT, CDR2 YYREEE (reference sequence). Written as DNA, the CDR3 is TGTGCCAGCAGCGCCGACAGGGGCCAAGAGACCCAGTACTTC. Protein: CASSADRGQETQYF.

The chain employs TRBV28 and TRBJ2-7, with D possibly being TRBD2 (6 bases). CDR1 and CDR2 from the germline V gene are MDHEN and SYDVKM. V lost 2 bases, J lost 2 bases, and 25 bases lay in between. The CDR3 runs 19 residues. CDR3 DNA sequence: TGTGCCAGCAGTTTAACCCCGGGGGTTGCGGGCGTGCGGGCCTACGAGCAGTACTTC. Translation: CASSLTPGVAGVRAYEQYF.

This clone was counted once. This chain uses TRBV7-3 with TRBJ2-3; TRBD2 agrees at 13 bases. The length of the CDR3 is 19 residues. Germline CDR1 and CDR2: SGHTA and FQGTGA. The ends lost 0 bases at V and 1 base at J; junction bases unmatched: 7. The CDR3 spells CASSLTRTSGRGGTDTQYF. CDR3 coding DNA: TGTGCCAGCAGCTTAACCAGGACTAGCGGGAGAGGGGGCACAGATACGCAGTATTTT.

J is TRBJ2-1 and V is TRBV30; D remains ambiguous. Trimming removed 0 bases at V and 4 bases at J, with 7 bases between. Germline V gives CDR1 GTSNPN, CDR2 SVGIG (reference sequence). This CDR3 has 13 residues. The CDR3: CAWSVGLYNEQFF. Written as DNA, the CDR3 is TGTGCCTGGAGTGTAGGCTTATACAATGAGCAGTTCTTC.

V gene TRBV5-4 combines with J gene TRBJ1-1; D possibly corresponds to TRBD1 (6 bases). This CDR3 has 14 residues. Trimming cost V 2 bases and J 1 base, with 9 bases left between them. CDR1 SGHNT and CDR2 YYREEE come from the germline V gene (reference sequence). The CDR3 DNA follows: TGTGCCAGCAGCTTTCCCAGGGGGAACACTGAAGCTTTCTTT. Protein sequence: CASSFPRGNTEAFF.

The J gene is TRBJ1-3, the V gene TRBV13, with 8 bases identical to TRBD1. The CDR3 is 15 residues long. The germline gives CDR1 PRHDT, CDR2 FYEKMQ (reference sequence). The V segment lost 5 bases and the J segment 2 bases; nucleotides outside the gene matches: 5. In DNA, the CDR3 is TGTGCCAGCAGCAACAGGGGGAGAACTGGAAACACCATATATTTT. Translated: CASSNRGRTGNTIYF.

The rearrangement uses TRBV30 and TRBJ1-2, with a possible D match to TRBD1 (6 bases). Germline V gene sequence: CDR1 GTSNPN, CDR2 SVGIG (reference sequence). The CDR3 consists of 13 residues. V lost 3 bases and J lost 5, with 13 bases in between. CDR3 region: CAWSPGQGYGYTF. The CDR3 DNA is TGTGCCTGGAGCCCGGGGCAGGGGTATGGCTACACCTTC.

This chain joins TRBV27 and TRBJ1-2, with no clear D. Germline CDR1 MNHEY, CDR2 SMNVEV (reference sequence). This CDR3 region has 16 residues. V gave up 6 bases and J gave up 2 bases, with 19 bases separating them. The CDR3 sequence is CASSRTGVGSNYGYTF. CDR3 nucleotides: TGTGCCAGCAGCCGGACTGGGGTCGGATCAAACTATGGCTACACCTTC.

The chain employs TRBV4-1 and TRBJ2-1; D is perhaps TRBD2 (5 bases). Between the trimmed V and J ends, which lost 0 bases and 5 bases, there was a span of 20 bases. Germline CDR1 and CDR2: MGHRA and YSYEKL. This CDR3 is 18 amino acids long. This CDR3 is CASSQERAVRAVNNEQFF. Here the CDR3 DNA reads TGCGCCAGCAGCCAAGAGCGGGCGGTCCGGGCTGTGAACAATGAGCAGTTCTTC.

This chain uses TRBV4-3 with TRBJ2-3, with D unclear. The V end was cut by 5 bases, the J end by 6 bases, with 9 bases between. The CDR3 contains 12 residues. Per germline, CDR1 LGHNA and CDR2 YSLEER. The CDR3 loop is CASSTQFDTQYF. In nucleotides, the CDR3 is TGCGCCAGCAGCACTCAATTCGATACGCAGTATTTT.

Concerning this clone: A read error may produce the germline difference seen at one junction end. The CDR3, as DNA: TGTGCCAGCAGTTTAGGAGGGCAGGGCGACTACGAGCAGTACTTC. This encodes CASSLGGQGDYEQYF. The chain carries TRBV7-8 and TRBJ2-7; D is possibly TRBD2 (6 bases). Germline V CDR1 and CDR2: SGHVS, FQNEAQ. The CDR3 totals 15 residues.

The rearrangement uses TRBV2 and TRBJ2-7; TRBD1 matches at 7 bases. Losses at the gene ends were 6 bases for V and 6 bases for J; bases not matched to a gene: 8. This CDR3 has 13 amino acids. Germline CDR1 is SNHLY and CDR2 is FYNNEI. The CDR3 nucleotides are TGTGCCAGCAGCCTTGACAGGGTGTCCGAGCAGTACTTC. This codes for CASSLDRVSEQYF.

The CDR3 nucleotides are TGCGCCAGCTCCGACGGGACAGGGGGCGACGAGCAGTACTTC. Translating gives CASSDGTGGDEQYF. The gene calls are TRBV5-1 and TRBJ2-7; 12 nucleotides match TRBD1. This CDR3 comprises 14 residues. Trimming cost V 7 bases and J 5 bases; bases outside gene matches: 7. Germline loops: CDR1 SGHRS, CDR2 YFSETQ.

The chain recombines TRBV7-9 with TRBJ1-5, with TRBD1 matching 7 bases. Per the germline V gene, CDR1 is SEHNR and CDR2 is FQNEAQ (reference sequence). This CDR3 region has 14 residues. Unmatched junction bases numbered 2, after V lost 4 bases and J lost 2 bases. The CDR3 spells CASSYRGGNQPQHF. CDR3 DNA sequence: TGTGCCAGCAGCTACAGGGGCGGCAATCAGCCCCAGCATTTT.